This TCR beta chain originates from a study of cytomegalovirus exposure and HLA in healthy donors. Study-level points and caveats: It was reported in a later analysis that an Asian-associated ancestry cluster showed fewer N-insertions than the approximately 670-donor mean. Later analysis identified several of the most significant clusters that appeared linked to common viral pathogens. Data from an earlier analysis indicated that most TCR beta V segments were productive either about 90% or about 30% of the time. As confirmed in vitro, three CMV-associated chains were specific for CMV antigens.

The CDR3 has 12 amino acids. CDR1 is SGHTA and CDR2 is FQGNSA in the germline V gene. Trimming removed 2 bases at V and 9 bases at J, with 8 bases between. As regards this clone: Its antigen is not identified.

The PCR was carried out with 60 Vbeta primers and 13 Jbeta primers. The method was immunoSEQ multiplex PCR; TCRdb's version includes in-frame clones alone and lacks a portion of them. The sample holds 65,000 to 90,000 clones, around 75% seen once. V usage is TRBV7-2 and J usage is TRBJ2-1, with D perhaps matching TRBD2 (5 bases). Source material: PBMCs. This receptor was taken from a man aged 35-49 years in good health and CMV-seronegative. The CDR3 here is CASSLLASEQFF. The CDR3 coding sequence is TGTGCCAGCAGCTTATTAGCGAGTGAGCAGTTCTTC.